This TCR beta chain was retrieved from a study of blood T cell repertoires in COVID-19 (dated by TCRdb to about 2020). Turning to the overall study: Collaborator samples came from the United States, Italy and Spain and covered acute and convalescent phases of COVID-19. The repertoires were made available in a free public database intended to serve as a resource for research on the immune response to SARS-CoV-2. The samples were drawn from the first 160 participants of the ongoing ImmuneRACE study and from 1,254 subjects provided by 6 global collaborators. A de-identified subject ID, COVID-19 status, age in years and sex were almost always included in the sample metadata. Where HLA class I and class II types were available, the types were taken from metadata supplied by the sample provider, not from assay-based typing. Deeply sampled blood TCRbeta repertoires from subjects exposed to, actively infected with, or recovered from COVID-19 were included in the dataset. The material from the prospective study consisted of cDNA or gDNA derived from T cells, B-cell-depleted T cells, or PBMCs. Overall study results and their limits: The quantity of clinical and demographic metadata differed by source and by participant and was supplied without curation.

Collaborating institutions collected whole blood in K2EDTA tubes following their own protocols. For TCRbeta analysis, collaborators shipped samples in one of three forms: frozen whole blood, isolated PBMCs, or DNA extracted from either of those sample types. TCRbeta CDR3 regions were amplified from genomic DNA by means of the immunoSEQ Assay, a bias-controlled multiplex PCR. The study's own analysis went as follows. Nucleated cell counts per sample were estimated from amplification of reference gene primers within the assay. To quantify the absolute abundance of each unique TCRbeta CDR3 rearrangement, sequence reads were collapsed and filtered. For each sample, productive Simpson clonality was calculated as the square root of Simpson's diversity index across productive rearrangements. TCRdb took over this immuneACCESS table, retaining in-frame rearrangements with V and J assigned. Such tables are incomplete; in checked studies, under half of the missing clones stem from an unresolved V gene, and the remainder is unexplained. V and J calls and clone size are given by that table; D and trimming were obtained from the DNA. The sample profile shows over 45,000 clones; 80% to 90% of them were found once. The leading ten clones occupy around 2.9% of the sample.

Clipping removes 3 bases from V and 7 bases from J, with 8 as the unmatched junction base count. CDR1 and CDR2 were assigned from the germline V gene as SNHLY and FYNNEI. Inclusive of the bounding cysteine and phenylalanine, the CDR3 is 15 residues long. The sequence is cut down to CDR3 DNA, 45 bases in frame from base 1. The table lists this clone with a few counts. Its specific antigen is unknown. Within one base of it there is no much larger clone, and no base qualities were kept. Here the chain combines TRBV2 and TRBJ2-1; 8 junctional bases match TRBD1. The clonotype comes from an elderly woman with acute or convalescent COVID-19. Sample: peripheral blood. The CDR3 has the sequence CASSDDGQGANEQFF. The DNA reads as follows: TGTGCCAGCAGTGACGATGGACAGGGCGCAAATGAGCAGTTCTTC.